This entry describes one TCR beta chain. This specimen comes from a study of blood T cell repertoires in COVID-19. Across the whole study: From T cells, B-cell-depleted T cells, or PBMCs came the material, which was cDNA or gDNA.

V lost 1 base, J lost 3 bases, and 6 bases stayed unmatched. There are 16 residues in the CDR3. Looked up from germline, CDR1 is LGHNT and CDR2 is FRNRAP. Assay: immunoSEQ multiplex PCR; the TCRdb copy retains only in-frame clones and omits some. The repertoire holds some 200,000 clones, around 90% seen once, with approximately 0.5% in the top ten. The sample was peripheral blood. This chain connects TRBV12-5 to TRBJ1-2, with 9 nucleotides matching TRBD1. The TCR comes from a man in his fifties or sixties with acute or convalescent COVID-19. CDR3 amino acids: CASGLGYRGPDYGYTF. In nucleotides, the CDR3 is TGTGCTAGTGGTTTGGGTTACAGGGGGCCGGACTATGGCTACACCTTC. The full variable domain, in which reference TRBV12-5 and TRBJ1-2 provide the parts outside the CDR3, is DARVTQTPRHKVTEMGQEVTMRCQPILGHNTVFWYRQTMMQGLELLAYFRNRAPLDDSGMPKDRFSAEMPDATLATLKIQPSEPRDSAVYFCASGLGYRGPDYGYTFGSGTRLTVV.